What follows describes a single T cell receptor (beta chain). Other DNA sequences in this sample translate to the same CDR3. CDR3 length equals 14 residues. Germline-derived CDR1 and CDR2 are KGHSH and LQKENI. J was trimmed by 2 bases and V by 6 bases; bases with no gene match: 5. In the original workflow: Scientists estimated how many nucleated cells there were by amplifying reference gene primers. Clones were sequenced by immunoSEQ multiplex PCR, and TCRdb holds only the in-frame ones, with some missing. The DNA gave D and trimming, while V, J and clone size come from that table. The repertoire has around 300,000 clones, about four fifths of them found once; the top ten carry roughly 10%. These data belong to a study of blood T cell repertoires in COVID-19. Study background: Spain, Italy and the United States supplied samples that represented acute and convalescent COVID-19.

The source of this sequence is a woman aged 45-59 years who had recovered from COVID-19. The chain carries TRBV18 and TRBJ1-1; 8 nucleotides align to TRBD1. What was sequenced was peripheral blood. CDR3 DNA: TGTGCCAGCTCGCGCGGACAGGGAAACACTGAAGCTTTCTTT. Translating gives CASSRGQGNTEAFF.